Each of the 6 T cell receptor beta chains below was sequenced from the same sample in a study of glioma-infiltrating T cells after dendritic cell vaccination (dated by TCRdb to 2016 to 2018). Sample time point, as interpreted from the label and publication: after dendritic cell vaccination, including at tumor progression/relapse. The method behind the library was the immunoSEQ multiplex PCR assay. As stored in TCRdb, this immuneACCESS dataset retains in-frame rearrangements with V and J assigned. A fraction of the clones does not appear; measured against another copy, unresolved V genes explain less than half of the discrepancy, and the remainder lacks a known reason. The table for this sample lists roughly 80,000 clones; more than 75% of them were counted only once. 2% to 2.5% of the sample is held by the ten biggest clonotypes. Here the sequenced sample was blood, taken after dendritic cell vaccination. The receptors originated from a human donor with glioblastoma.

This chain uses TRBV7-3 with TRBJ1-2, with 7 bases fitting TRBD1. Germline values: CDR1 SGHTA, CDR2 FQGTGA. With 4 bases clipped from V and 0 bases from J, the junction kept 17 bases outside the gene matches. The CDR3 totals 19 residues. The CDR3 bases are TGTGCCAGCAGCTCCCTAGGGGGCAGCAGGGGGAATGCTAACTATGGCTACACCTTC. Translation gives CASSSLGGSRGNANYGYTF. Full variable domain (outside the CDR3, taken from reference TRBV7-3 and TRBJ1-2): GAGVSQTPSNKVTEKGKYVELRCDPISGHTALYWYRQSLGQGPEFLIYFQGTGAADDSGLPNDRFFAVRPEGSVSTLKIQRTERGDSAVYLCASSSLGGSRGNANYGYTFGSGTRLTVV.

The chain joins TRBV6-1 to TRBJ2-5; D perhaps matches TRBD1 (6 bases). The CDR3 sequence is 19 residues long. V was cut by 0 bases and J by 3 bases, with 23 bases left in between. In germline, CDR1 is MNHNS, CDR2 SASEGT. The CDR3 sequence: CASSEALLGNRVLEETQYF. The DNA of the CDR3 is TGTGCCAGCAGTGAAGCGCTTCTCGGTAACAGGGTCCTGGAAGAGACCCAGTACTTC.

The CDR3, as DNA: TGTGCCAGCAGTGACTCTGACAGGGGCGAGCAGTACTTC. Its translation is CASSDSDRGEQYF. The chain uses TRBV6-4 and TRBJ2-7; 8 bases are a match to TRBD1. The length of the CDR3 is 13 residues. J lost 6 bases, V lost 0 bases, and 1 base had no gene match. CDR1 and CDR2 from the germline V gene are MRHNA and SNTAGT.

The chain has TRBV20-1 and TRBJ1-1; D is ambiguous. V shed 6 bases and J shed 5 bases, with 10 bases lying between them. Germline loops: CDR1 DFQATT, CDR2 SNEGSKA (reference sequence). This CDR3 contains 11 residues. This CDR3 is CSAPLRTEAFF. The CDR3 DNA follows: TGCAGTGCCCCTCTAAGAACTGAAGCTTTCTTT.

This clone occurred once. The chain uses TRBV27 and TRBJ2-1, with 8 bases matching TRBD1. The CDR3 contains 14 residues. Per germline, CDR1 MNHEY and CDR2 SMNVEV (reference sequence). The trim removed 2 bases at V and 7 bases at J, leaving 4 bases unmatched. The CDR3 spells CASSLRQGWNEQFF. The CDR3 DNA is TGTGCCAGCAGTTTACGACAGGGGTGGAATGAGCAGTTCTTC.

This clone came up once. This chain uses TRBV2 with TRBJ2-2, with D maybe TRBD1 (6 bases). Trimming took 6 bases from V and 7 from J, leaving 15 bases between them. Germline values: CDR1 SNHLY, CDR2 FYNNEI. The CDR3 runs to 14 residues. As DNA, the CDR3 is TGTGCCAGCAGGGATTCAGGGGTTTTCGGGGAGCTGTTTTTT. This codes for CASRDSGVFGELFF.